This T cell receptor beta chain was captured by sequencing in a study of control samples from healthy donors and cancer patients (dated by TCRdb to 2020 to 2022). As to this clone: No cognate antigen has been identified for it.

The library was prepared using the immunoSEQ multiplex PCR assay. Imported from immuneACCESS, the table was reduced by TCRdb to in-frame sequences with V and J called. These copies leave out some clones; in studies compared against another copy, an unresolved V gene accounts for under half, and the cause of the remainder is not known. This sample's records show under 200,000 clones. In total, the top ten clones hold 2% to 2.5% of the sample. From cysteine to phenylalanine, the CDR3 is 12 amino acids long. Left in the record is the CDR3 DNA by itself, 36 bases read in frame from the first base. Sequences SGHTA (CDR1) and FQGNSA (CDR2) are obtained from the germline V gene. The junction shows trimming of 0 bases on V and 6 bases on J, plus 5 bases between the germline ends.

This TCR came from a woman in her 30s in good health. The receptor chain draws on TRBV7-2 and TRBJ1-2, with an unclear D gene assignment. The sample comprised blood. The CDR3 region has the sequence CASSLAGNGYTF. The bases read TGTGCCAGCAGCTTAGCGGGTAATGGCTACACCTTC.